This TCR beta chain was identified in a study of T-cell reconstitution after alpha-beta-depleted transplantation in children (TCRdb year 2016). Looking at the study overall: Using TCR repertoire profiling, the study followed T-cell immune reconstitution in a quantitative way in children after TCRalphabeta/CD19-depleted allogeneic hematopoietic cell transplantation.

In the paper's terms, the treatment or condition label means: allogeneic hematopoietic cell transplantation with graft depleted of TCRalphabeta T cells and CD19 B cells. TCRalphabeta/CD19-depleted allogeneic hematopoietic cell grafts were given to the transplant recipients, all of whom were children. Between the V and J ends, shortened by 5 bases and 0 bases respectively, the junction contains 17 bases. Measured from the cysteine to the phenylalanine, the CDR3 is 18 residues long. Only the CDR3 part of the read is kept: 54 bases, read in frame from the first base. The CDR1 and CDR2 encoded by the germline V gene (reference sequence) are SGHAT and FQDESV. Library preparation used PCR. The sequencing machine was an Illumina HiSeq 2500. TCR library preparation used molecular barcoding, with unique molecular identifiers applied to normalize quantification of the TCRbeta repertoire. Clones were called with MiXCR by TCRdb after fastp trimmed the public reads at Q25, and only in-frame beta chains were retained. Rows merge per CDR3 protein into single entries with the most common DNA and genes. Across this sample there are about 200,000 distinct CDR3 sequences, with roughly 6.3% seen only once. 4.5% of the sample goes to the ten largest clones.

General study outcomes and caveats: About two months after transplant, the apparently early recovery of alphabetaT-cell counts reportedly depended on just several hundred clones that had expanded rapidly and came from non-depleted graft cells. Over the following months the frequencies of hyperexpanded clones went down, and after one year T-cell counts and TCRbeta diversity were mostly credited to newly produced T cells. In some patients, the high TCRbeta diversity seen at day 60 was put down to recipient T cells and intrathymic progenitors that had survived conditioning.

As concerns this clonotype: Its binding antigen is unknown. No base qualities exist here, and no much larger clone lies one base off it.

The sample was PBMCs, taken before TCRalphabeta/CD19-depleted stem cell transplant. The chain is made from TRBV11-1 and TRBJ1-6; tentative D gene TRBD1, with 5 bases matching. The clonotype was recovered from a girl under three years old with combined immunodeficiency, due to receive a stem cell transplant. The DNA is TGTGCCAGCAGCCCGTTGCAGGACAAAAGCTCCTATAATTCACCCCTCCACTTT. This gives the protein CASSPLQDKSSYNSPLHF.